This T cell receptor (beta chain) appears in the sequencing data of a study of breast tumors, draining lymph nodes, adjacent tissues. One entry per CDR3 protein results from TCRdb running MiXCR on the multiplex PCR reads. The data contain about 270,000 distinct CDR3 sequences, 30% of them seen just once; the ten biggest clones take up over 0.95%. Comment on this clonotype: Since no conserved phenylalanine or tryptophan closes the CDR3, a read error is the likely cause.

Axillary draining lymph nodes of breast cancer patients supplied the node samples. This TCR was sampled from a female donor with breast cancer. Some clones in this sample may be carry-over from other donors' samples. The sequenced material came from axillary lymph node tissue.

CDR3 in amino acids: CASSPTAASNEQFL. Here the CDR3 DNA reads TGTGCCAGCAGCCCCACAGCGGCCTCTAATGAGCAGTTCCTC. The V and J genes are TRBV6-2 or TRBV6-3 and TRBJ2-1, with D possibly matching TRBD2 (5 bases). The length of the CDR3 is 14 residues. V lost 6 bases and J 7 bases, leaving 16 bases between the germline ends. Germline V gives CDR1 MNHEY, CDR2 SVGEGT.